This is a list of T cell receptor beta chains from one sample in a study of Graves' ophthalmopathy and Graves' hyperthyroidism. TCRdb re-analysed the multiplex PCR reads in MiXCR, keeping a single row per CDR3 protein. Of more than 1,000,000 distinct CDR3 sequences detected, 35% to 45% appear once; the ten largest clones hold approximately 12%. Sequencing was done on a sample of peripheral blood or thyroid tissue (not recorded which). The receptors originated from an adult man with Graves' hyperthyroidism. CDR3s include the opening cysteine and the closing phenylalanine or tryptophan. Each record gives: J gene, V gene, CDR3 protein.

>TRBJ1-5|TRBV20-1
CSARRTELHSNQPQHF
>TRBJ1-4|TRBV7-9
CASSPRGSTNEKLFF
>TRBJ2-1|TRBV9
CASSVEGEYNEQFF
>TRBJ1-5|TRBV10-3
CAIREGVTWPQHF
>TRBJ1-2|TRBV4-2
CASSPMKGGATNYGYTF
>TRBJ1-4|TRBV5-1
CASSHRDSDEKLFF
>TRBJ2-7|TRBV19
CASSMATGGSYEQYF
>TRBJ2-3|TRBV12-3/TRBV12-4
CASSAGRDSFTDTQYF
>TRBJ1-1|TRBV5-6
CASSLGRGKTEAFF
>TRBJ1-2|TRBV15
CATSRDPRGSTYGYTF
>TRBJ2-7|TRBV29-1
CSVARPGGSYEQYF
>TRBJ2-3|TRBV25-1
CASSEAGTGRTTDTQYF
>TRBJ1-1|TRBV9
CASSVGAEGTEAFF
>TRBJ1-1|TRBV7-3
CASRSGTGIDMNTEAFF
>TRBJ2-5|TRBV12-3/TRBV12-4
CASRRQGAHQTQYF
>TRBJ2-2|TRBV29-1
CSVSVGGSGTGELFF
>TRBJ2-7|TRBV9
CASSVAPGTSGEQYF
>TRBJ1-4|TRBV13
CASSTQQGNEKLFF
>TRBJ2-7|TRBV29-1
CSVRLANSYEQYF
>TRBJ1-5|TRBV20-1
CSARDVTGGGHEHF
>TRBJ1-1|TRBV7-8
CASSLRATTEAFF
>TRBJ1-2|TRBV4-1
CASSPERGPRGYTF
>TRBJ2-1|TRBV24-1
CATSDRGGLAGTNEQFF
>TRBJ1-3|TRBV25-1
CASSEGYRRNTIYF
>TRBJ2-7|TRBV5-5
CASSLAGGQSFYEQYF
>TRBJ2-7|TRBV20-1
CSADPGAGGYEQYF
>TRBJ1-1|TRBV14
CASSLWRGLDTEAFF
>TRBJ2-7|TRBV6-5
CASRIGTPYEQYF
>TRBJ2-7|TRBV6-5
CASRDPPGQGYEQYF
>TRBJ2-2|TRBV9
CASSTNAGTSDFPGELFF
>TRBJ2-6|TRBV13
CASSRDDSGANVLTF
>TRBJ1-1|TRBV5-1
CASSQRRGNTEAFF
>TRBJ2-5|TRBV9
CASSVNSGVPQETQYF
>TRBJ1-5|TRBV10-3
CAISEAGLNQPQHF
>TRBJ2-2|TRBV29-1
CSAVVGVGGELFF
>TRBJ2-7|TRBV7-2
CASSPTSGRDLSSYEQYF
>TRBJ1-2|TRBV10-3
CASSHLEGGPYGYTF
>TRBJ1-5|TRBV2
CASRDRGQGQPQHF
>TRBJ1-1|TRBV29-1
CSVEGREKKGEAFF
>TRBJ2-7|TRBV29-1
CSVDAGTSGSSYEQYF
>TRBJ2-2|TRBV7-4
CASSLATSGRMGTGELSW
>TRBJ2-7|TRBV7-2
CASSLVSGTPSSYEQYF
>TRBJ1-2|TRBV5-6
CASQAGGFQGYTF
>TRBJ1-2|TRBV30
CAWSVPGLLYGYTF
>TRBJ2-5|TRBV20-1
CSARDETQYF